This T cell receptor beta chain stems from a study of regulatory T cells in long-lasting Graves disease. Study outcomes and limitations: Clonotypes that were public and shared totalled around 2,700 in persistent patients versus over 800 in new patients. Gene preferences differed: TRBV28, TRBJ1-2, TRBJ2-5 in persistent cases.

This clonotype was observed many times. The antigen is not known. As to time point: persistent/refractory GD, antithyroid drugs over 5 years with positive TRAb. PBMC RNA served as the TCR library source. All patients originated from an endocrinology department located in Xi'an, China. Libraries of TCR beta came from iRepertoire HTBI primers plus Arm-PCR of CDR3 regions. In the authors' workflow: Analysis of the samples identified about 62 TRBV and 13 to 15 TRBJ segments. MiXCR was run by TCRdb on the multiplex PCR reads, yielding one entry per CDR3 protein. TCRdb's processing, not the authors' own work, is the source of the V and J calls. Of around 430,000 distinct CDR3 sequences listed, about 22% are singletons. The CDR3 is 14 residues long. V lost 1 base and J 0 bases, leaving 7 bases between the germline ends.

The material was peripheral blood mononuclear cells (PBMCs), obtained when the disease was refractory, from a patient treated with antithyroid drugs. This TCR derives from a female donor with Graves disease. This rearrangement joins TRBV12-3 or TRBV12-4 to TRBJ2-7; D not resolved. This chain's CDR3 is CASSLDENSYEQYF. CDR3 nucleotides: TGTGCCAGCAGTTTAGACGAGAACTCCTACGAGCAGTACTTC.